This TCR beta chain appears in the sequencing data of a study of beta chain features in type 1 diabetes. Expressed TCRB transcripts got sequenced, as all isolated RNA was reverse transcribed. Produced via immunoSEQ multiplex PCR; TCRdb's table is partial and in-frame only. The profile shows approximately 250,000 clones, around 9.6% of them singletons. This clone showed up just a few times. The antigen is not known. Cell sorting via CD45RO/CCR7/CD25/CD127/CD95/CD27 was performed to obtain CD4+ naive, central memory, regulatory and stem cell-like memory cells. Once sorted, every population was more than 98% pure. The ends lost 3 bases at V and 7 bases at J; junction bases unmatched: 5. Per the germline V gene, CDR1 is MNHEY and CDR2 is SMNVEV (reference sequence). The CDR3 consists of 15 residues. Study results and limitations: A definitive answer on HLA type influencing TCRB rearrangement was not reached here.

This clonotype was sampled from a woman under 30 in good health. The sample consisted of naive CD4+ T cells from blood. The chain combines TRBV27 with TRBJ1-6, with TRBD1 matching over 8 bases. The chain's CDR3 is CASSFLTGVNSPLHF. CDR3 DNA sequence: TGTGCCAGCAGTTTCCTGACAGGGGTAAATTCACCCCTCCACTTT.